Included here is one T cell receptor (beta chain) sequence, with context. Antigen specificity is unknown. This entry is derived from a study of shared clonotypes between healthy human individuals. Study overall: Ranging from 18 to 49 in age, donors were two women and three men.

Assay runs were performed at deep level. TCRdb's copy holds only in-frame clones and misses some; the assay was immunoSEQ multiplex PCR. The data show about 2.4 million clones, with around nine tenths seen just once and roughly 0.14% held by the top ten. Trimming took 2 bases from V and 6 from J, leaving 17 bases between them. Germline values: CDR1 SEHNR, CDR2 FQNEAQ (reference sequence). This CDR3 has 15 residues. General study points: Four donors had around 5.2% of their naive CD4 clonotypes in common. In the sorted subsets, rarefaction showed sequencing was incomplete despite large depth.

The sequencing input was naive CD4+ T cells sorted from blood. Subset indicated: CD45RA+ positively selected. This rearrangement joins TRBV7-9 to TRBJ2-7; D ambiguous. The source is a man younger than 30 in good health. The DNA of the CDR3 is TGTGCCAGCAGCTTAAGTGGCCAGCATGCGGTCGAGCAGTACTTC. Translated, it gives CASSLSGQHAVEQYF.